The clone carrying this T cell receptor (beta chain) has only a few counts. Antigen: not known. This record comes from a study of T cells in Graves' hyperthyroidism and ophthalmopathy. Findings and caveats of the study: Ophthalmopathy was told apart from stable hyperthyroidism by a 13 V-J model. The model foresaw ophthalmopathy a median roughly 6.6 months prior to onset. Most thyroid clonotypes with frequency above 0.001 were detected in blood.

A patient was excluded if there was uncontrolled infection, other autoimmune disease, pregnancy or lactation. From RNA transcripts, TCR beta CDR3 regions were amplified. Using the HTBI primer set, a first-round RT-PCR was run on the TCR CDR3. MiXCR, run by TCRdb on the multiplex PCR reads, gives a single entry per CDR3 protein. The data show about 640,000 distinct CDR3 sequences, nearly 45% seen once. Trimming left V 5 bases short and J 2 bases short, with 15 bases between. The CDR3 totals 15 residues. The TCR sequence derives from an adult man with Graves' disease, either hyperthyroidism or ophthalmopathy (not recorded which). This sequence joins TRBV12-3 or TRBV12-4 and TRBJ1-2; a possible D gene is TRBD1 (5 bases). Sequenced material: peripheral blood or thyroid tissue (not recorded which). The CDR3 coding sequence is TGTGCCAGCAGTGGCGAGGGACGGATAAACTATGGCTACACCTTC. Its protein product is CASSGEGRINYGYTF.